This T cell receptor beta chain was observed in a study of blood T cell repertoires in COVID-19. Germline loops: CDR1 SGHDT, CDR2 YYEEEE. CDR3 length: 15 amino acids. Trimming removed 6 bases from V and 2 bases from J, with 15 bases in between. Profiling relied on immunoSEQ multiplex PCR, and the TCRdb table lists in-frame clones only, not all of them. The data show roughly 150,000 clones, approximately 73% seen once. The rearrangement uses TRBV5-6 and TRBJ2-1; D is undetermined. The TCR sequence derives from a woman older than 75 with acute or convalescent COVID-19. The sequenced material came from peripheral blood. CDR3: CASTPQFDTYNEQFF. CDR3 nucleotides: TGTGCCAGCACCCCCCAGTTCGACACCTACAATGAGCAGTTCTTC. The full variable domain, in which reference TRBV5-6 and TRBJ2-1 provide the parts outside the CDR3, is DAGVTQSPTHLIKTRGQQVTLRCSPKSGHDTVSWYQQALGQGPQFIFQYYEEEERQRGNFPDRFSGHQFPNYSSELNVNALLLGDSALYLCASTPQFDTYNEQFFGPGTRLTVL.